The clone carrying this TCR beta chain was recorded at least ten times. What it binds is unknown. Making the TCR beta libraries involved quantitative 5'-RACE with molecular barcodes. TCRdb redid the calling of the 5' RACE reads with MiXCR, one entry per CDR3 protein. The profile shows under 300,000 distinct CDR3 sequences, approximately 12% of them singletons. This entry comes from a study of CD8 T cells in ankylosing spondylitis. Broader study findings: Reactive arthritis synovial fluid and blood previously showed some of these motif variants. Ankylosing spondylitis blood appeared to be characterized by a TCR beta motif of roughly eight highly homologous variants.

Per the germline V gene, CDR1 is SGHDT and CDR2 is YYEEEE. The CDR3 length is 13 residues. V was cut by 2 bases and J by 4 bases, with 10 bases left in between. Sequenced input: blood, either unsorted or a sorted T cell fraction (not recorded which). The clonotype was recovered from a male donor with ankylosing spondylitis or in good health (not recorded which). The V gene is TRBV5-6, the J gene TRBJ2-7; TRBD1 or TRBD2 may be the D gene (5 bases each). The CDR3, as DNA: TGTGCCAGCAGCTTTTCTGAGGGGTACGAGCAGTACTTC. Translation gives CASSFSEGYEQYF. Together with reference TRBV5-6 and TRBJ2-7, the CDR3 gives the full variable domain: DAGVTQSPTHLIKTRGQQVTLRCSPKSGHDTVSWYQQALGQGPQFIFQYYEEEERQRGNFPDRFSGHQFPNYSSELNVNALLLGDSALYLCASSFSEGYEQYFGPGTRLTVT.